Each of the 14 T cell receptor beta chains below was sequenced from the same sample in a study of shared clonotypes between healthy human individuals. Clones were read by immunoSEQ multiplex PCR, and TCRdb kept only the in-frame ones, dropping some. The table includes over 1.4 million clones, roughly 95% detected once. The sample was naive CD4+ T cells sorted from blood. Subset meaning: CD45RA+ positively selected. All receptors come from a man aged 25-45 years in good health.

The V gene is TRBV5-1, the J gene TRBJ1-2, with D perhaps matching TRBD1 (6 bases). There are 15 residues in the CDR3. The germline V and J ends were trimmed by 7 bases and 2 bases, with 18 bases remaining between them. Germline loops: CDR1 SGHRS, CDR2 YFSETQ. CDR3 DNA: TGCGCCAGCGCTCATTACGGTGGACAGAACTATGGCTACACCTTC. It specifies CASAHYGGQNYGYTF.

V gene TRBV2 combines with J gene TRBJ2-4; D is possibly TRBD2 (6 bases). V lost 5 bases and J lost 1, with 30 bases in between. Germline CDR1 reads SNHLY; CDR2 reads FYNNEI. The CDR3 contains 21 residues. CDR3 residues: CASSRGKATAVAGGAKNIQYF. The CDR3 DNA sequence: TGTGCCAGCAGTCGGGGGAAAGCGACAGCCGTAGCCGGCGGGGCCAAAAACATTCAGTACTTC.

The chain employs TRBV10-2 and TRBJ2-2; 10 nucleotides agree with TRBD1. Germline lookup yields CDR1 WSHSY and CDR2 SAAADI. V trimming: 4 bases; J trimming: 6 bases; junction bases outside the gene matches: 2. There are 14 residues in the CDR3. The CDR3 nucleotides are TGCGCCAGCAGTGGGACAGGGGGGTCCGGGGAGCTGTTTTTT. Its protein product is CASSGTGGSGELFF.

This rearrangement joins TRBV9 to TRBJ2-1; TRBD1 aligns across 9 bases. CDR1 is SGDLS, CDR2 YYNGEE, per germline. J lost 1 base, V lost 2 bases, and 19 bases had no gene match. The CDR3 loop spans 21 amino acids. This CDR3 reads CASSVSIGDRASLRSYNEQFF. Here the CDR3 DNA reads TGTGCCAGCAGCGTTAGTATCGGGGACAGGGCTAGCTTGAGGTCCTACAATGAGCAGTTCTTC.

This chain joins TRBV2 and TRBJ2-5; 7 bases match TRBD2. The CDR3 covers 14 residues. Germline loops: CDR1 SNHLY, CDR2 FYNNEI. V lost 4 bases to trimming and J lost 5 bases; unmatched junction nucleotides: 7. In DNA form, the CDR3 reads TGTGCCAGCAGTGTGGGGGGGAGCAGGGAGACCCAGTACTTC. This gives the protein CASSVGGSRETQYF.

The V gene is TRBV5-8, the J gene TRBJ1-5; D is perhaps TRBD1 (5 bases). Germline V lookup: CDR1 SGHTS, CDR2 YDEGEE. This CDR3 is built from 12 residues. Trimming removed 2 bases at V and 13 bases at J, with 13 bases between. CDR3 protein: CASSLPGPLQHF. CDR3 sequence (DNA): TGTGCCAGCAGCTTACCGGGACCTTTGCAGCATTTT.

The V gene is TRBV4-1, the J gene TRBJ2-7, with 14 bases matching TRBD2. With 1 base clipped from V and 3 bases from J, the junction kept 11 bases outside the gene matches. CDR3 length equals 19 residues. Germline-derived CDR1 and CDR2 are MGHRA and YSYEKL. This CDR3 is CASSQGSKSGLAGVYEQYF. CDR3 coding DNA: TGCGCCAGCAGCCAAGGGTCGAAATCGGGACTAGCGGGGGTCTACGAGCAGTACTTC.

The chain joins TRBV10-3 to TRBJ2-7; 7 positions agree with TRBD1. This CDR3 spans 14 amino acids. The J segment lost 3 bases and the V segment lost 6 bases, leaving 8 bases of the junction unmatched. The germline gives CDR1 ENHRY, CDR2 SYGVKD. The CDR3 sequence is CAISPGTAGYEQYF. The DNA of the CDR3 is TGTGCCATCAGCCCGGGGACAGCCGGCTACGAGCAGTACTTC.

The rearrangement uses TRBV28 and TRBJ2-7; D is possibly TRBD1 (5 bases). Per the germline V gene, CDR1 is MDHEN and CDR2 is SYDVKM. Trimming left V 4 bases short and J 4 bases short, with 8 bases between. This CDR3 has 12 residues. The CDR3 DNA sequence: TGTGCCAGCAGTTATAGGGGATACGAGCAGTACTTC. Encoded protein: CASSYRGYEQYF.

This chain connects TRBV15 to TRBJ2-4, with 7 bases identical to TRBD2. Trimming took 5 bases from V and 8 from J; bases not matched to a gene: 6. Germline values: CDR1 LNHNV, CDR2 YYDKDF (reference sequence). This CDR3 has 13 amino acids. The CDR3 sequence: CATSRNRGDIQYF. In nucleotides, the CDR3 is TGTGCCACCAGCCGGAACCGGGGGGACATTCAGTACTTC.

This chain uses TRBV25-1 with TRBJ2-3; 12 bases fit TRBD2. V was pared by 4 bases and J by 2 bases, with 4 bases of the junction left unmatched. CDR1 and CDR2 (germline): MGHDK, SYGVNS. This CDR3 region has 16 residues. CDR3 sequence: CASSGRTSGVTDTQYF. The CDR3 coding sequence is TGTGCCAGCAGTGGGCGGACTAGCGGGGTCACAGATACGCAGTATTTT.

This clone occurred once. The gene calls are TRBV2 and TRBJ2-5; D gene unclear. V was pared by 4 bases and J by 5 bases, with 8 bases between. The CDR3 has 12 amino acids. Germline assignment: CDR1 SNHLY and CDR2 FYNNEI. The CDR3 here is CASSVYGETQYF. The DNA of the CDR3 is TGTGCCAGCAGTGTCTACGGCGAGACCCAGTACTTC.

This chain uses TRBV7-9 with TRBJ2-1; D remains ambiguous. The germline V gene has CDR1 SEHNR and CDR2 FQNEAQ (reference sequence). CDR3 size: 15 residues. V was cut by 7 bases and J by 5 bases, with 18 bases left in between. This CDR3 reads CASILRANVNNEQFF. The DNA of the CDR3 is TGTGCCAGCATCCTACGGGCCAACGTGAACAATGAGCAGTTCTTC.

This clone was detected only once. The DNA for the CDR3 is TGTGCCAGCAGTTACGGCAGAGAAACAGATACGCAGTATTTT. It is translated as CASSYGRETDTQYF. J is TRBJ2-3 and V is TRBV6-6, with no clear D. The CDR3 has 14 amino acids. In germline, CDR1 is MNHNY, CDR2 SVGAGI (reference sequence). V lost 2 bases, J lost 3 bases, and 9 bases lay in between.